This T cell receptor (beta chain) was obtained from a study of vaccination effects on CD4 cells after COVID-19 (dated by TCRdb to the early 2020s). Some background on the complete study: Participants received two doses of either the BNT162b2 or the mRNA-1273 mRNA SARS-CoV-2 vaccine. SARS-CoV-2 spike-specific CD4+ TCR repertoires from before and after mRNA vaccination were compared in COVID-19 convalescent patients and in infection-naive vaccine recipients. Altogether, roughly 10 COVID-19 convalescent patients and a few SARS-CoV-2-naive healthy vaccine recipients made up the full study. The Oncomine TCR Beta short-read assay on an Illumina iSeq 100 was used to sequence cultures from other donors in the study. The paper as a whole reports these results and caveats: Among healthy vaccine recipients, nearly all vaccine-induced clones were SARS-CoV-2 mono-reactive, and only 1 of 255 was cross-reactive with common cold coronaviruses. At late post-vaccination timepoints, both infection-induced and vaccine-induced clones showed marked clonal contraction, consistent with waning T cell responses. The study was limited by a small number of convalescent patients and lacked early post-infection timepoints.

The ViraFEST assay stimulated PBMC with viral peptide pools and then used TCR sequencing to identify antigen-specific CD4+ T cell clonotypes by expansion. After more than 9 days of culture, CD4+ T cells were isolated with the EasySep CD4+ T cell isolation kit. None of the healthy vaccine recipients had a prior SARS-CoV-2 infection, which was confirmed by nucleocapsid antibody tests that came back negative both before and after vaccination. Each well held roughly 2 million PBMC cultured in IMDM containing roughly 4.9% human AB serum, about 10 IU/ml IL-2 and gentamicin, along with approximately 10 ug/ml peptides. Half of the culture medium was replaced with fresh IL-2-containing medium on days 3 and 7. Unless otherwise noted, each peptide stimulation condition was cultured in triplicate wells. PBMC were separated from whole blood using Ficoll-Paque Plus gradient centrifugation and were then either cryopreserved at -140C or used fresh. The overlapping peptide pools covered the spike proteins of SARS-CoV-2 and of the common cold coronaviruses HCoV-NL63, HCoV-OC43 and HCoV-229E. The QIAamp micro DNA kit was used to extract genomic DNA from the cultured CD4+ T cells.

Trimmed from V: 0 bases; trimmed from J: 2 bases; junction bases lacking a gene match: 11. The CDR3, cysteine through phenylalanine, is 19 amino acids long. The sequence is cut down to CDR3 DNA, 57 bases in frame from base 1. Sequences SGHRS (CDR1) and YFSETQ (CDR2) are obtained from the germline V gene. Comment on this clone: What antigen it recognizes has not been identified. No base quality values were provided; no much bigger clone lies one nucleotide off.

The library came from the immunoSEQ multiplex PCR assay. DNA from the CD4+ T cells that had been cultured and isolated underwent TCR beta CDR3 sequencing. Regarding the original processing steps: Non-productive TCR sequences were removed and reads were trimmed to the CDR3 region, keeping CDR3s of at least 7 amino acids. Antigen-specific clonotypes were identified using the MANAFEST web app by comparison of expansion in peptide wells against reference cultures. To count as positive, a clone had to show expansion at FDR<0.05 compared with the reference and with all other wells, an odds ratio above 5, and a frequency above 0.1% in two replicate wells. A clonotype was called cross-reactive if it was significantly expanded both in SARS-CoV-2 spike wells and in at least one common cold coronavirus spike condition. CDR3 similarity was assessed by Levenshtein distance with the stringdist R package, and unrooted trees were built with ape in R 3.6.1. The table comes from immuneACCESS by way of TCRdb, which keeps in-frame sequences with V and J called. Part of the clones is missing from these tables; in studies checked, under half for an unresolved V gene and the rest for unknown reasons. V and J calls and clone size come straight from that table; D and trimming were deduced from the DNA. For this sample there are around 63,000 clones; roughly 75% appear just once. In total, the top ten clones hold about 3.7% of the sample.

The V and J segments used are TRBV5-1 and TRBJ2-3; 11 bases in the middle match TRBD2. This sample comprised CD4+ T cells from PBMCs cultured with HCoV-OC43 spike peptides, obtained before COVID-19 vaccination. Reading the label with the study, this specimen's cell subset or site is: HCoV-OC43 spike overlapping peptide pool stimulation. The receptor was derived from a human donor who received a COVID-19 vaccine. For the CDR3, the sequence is CASSLALASGGTPTDTQYF. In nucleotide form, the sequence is TGCGCCAGCAGCTTGGCCTTAGCTAGCGGGGGGACCCCCACAGATACGCAGTATTTT.